This T cell receptor (beta chain) was captured by sequencing in a study of blood T cells in healthy people across ages (dated by TCRdb to between 2015 and 2017). For context, the study as a whole: In model experiments, template switching captured roughly one uniquely barcoded TCR beta cDNA molecule for every two T cells. Donors of different ages were randomly distributed across sequencing lanes to avoid experimental bias. Four age groups were formed from the donors: young (average about 16 years), middle-aged (approximately 42), aged (more than 55) and long-lived (less than 85). Using the same blood draw, the study looked at two additional independent replicas of 1 million unique cDNA reads for two donors, one aged 18 to 30 and the other aged 80 or older. To track age-related changes in TCR beta repertoire diversity, the study relied on deep sequencing normalized with unique cDNA molecular identifiers. On the study overall, not on this receptor specifically: Since profiling was done on bulk unsorted PBMCs, naive and antigen-experienced compartments could not be conclusively compared. Estimates of total diversity from one million sequenced T cells were regarded as lower bounds and underestimates. The CMV infection status of donors was not known, potentially confounding age-related changes in expanded clonotypes. Compared with the aged group, the long-lived group had more naive CD4+ T cells, fewer expanded clones and increased TCR diversity, suggesting age selection. Observed TCR beta diversity per million T cells fell roughly linearly with age, and a significant reduction was already apparent by age approximately 40. Observed TCR beta diversity correlated strongly with the percentage of naive T cells measured by flow cytometry.

From the germline V gene (reference sequence), CDR1 is LNHDA and CDR2 is SQIVND. The CDR3 runs 16 residues from the cysteine to the phenylalanine. Solely the CDR3 DNA is kept, with 48 bases framed from the first base. Relative to germline, V is 3 bases shorter and J is 0 bases shorter, with 12 bases between their ends. Receptor amplification or capture employed 5' RACE. Sequencing took place on an Illumina HiSeq 2500. The second PCR ran for roughly 7 to 11 cycles and used a J-beta primer mix along with a sample-barcoded 5' primer. A unique molecular identifier was introduced onto each TCR beta cDNA molecule by a template-switch 5' adaptor carrying 12 random nucleotides. Each sample yielded at least 2.5 million CDR3-containing paired-end reads. The Mint cDNA synthesis kit, primed by a TRBC-specific oligonucleotide, was used to synthesize first-strand cDNA from all RNA. Following uracil-DNA glycosylase treatment, a first 18-cycle PCR with universal primers M1SS and BC2_uni_R was performed on all cDNA. The source study handled its data this way. For normalization, 1 million high-quality reads were randomly selected from each sample, with every read carrying a distinct molecular identifier. Instead of being binned into consensus sequences, reads with shared molecular identifiers were discarded. MiTCR, set to a Q25 quality threshold and the strictest error-elimination algorithm, was used for CDR3 identification, clonotype clustering and error correction. A nonparametric unseen species model with Euler transformation was used to estimate a lower bound on total TCR beta diversity. Using fastp trimming at Q25 and MiXCR clonotype assembly, TCRdb reanalyzed the public sequencing data and kept in-frame beta chains. Merged by CDR3 protein, the rows form single entries marked with the most common genes and DNA. These V and J calls rely on TCRdb rather than the paper's analysis. For this sample the table gives under 1 million distinct CDR3 sequences, of which around two fifths were detected only once. The ten largest clones represent around 21% of the sample.

The roughly 42 donors, aged roughly 6 to 100 years, were systemically healthy Caucasian individuals from Russia. Each donor gave ten milliliters of peripheral blood, collected into EDTA-treated Vacutainer tubes. Ficoll-Paque density-gradient centrifugation was used to isolate PBMCs, with at least 7 million per sample. Trizol reagent was used to extract total RNA from the PBMCs, yielding at least 5.5 micrograms per sample. For every donor, an aliquot of PBMCs went through flow cytometry to measure the percentages of naive CD45RAhigh/CD27high T cells. As regards this clonotype: There is no known antigen for this receptor. No quality values exist for individual bases; no much larger clone is one base distant.

Material for sequencing was blood. The V and J genes are TRBV19 and TRBJ2-1; the D gene is perhaps TRBD1 or TRBD2, each of them matching over 5 bases. This receptor was identified in a man between 60 and 75 years old in good health. The CDR3 region has the sequence CASSIWDPSSYNEQFF. In nucleotides, the sequence is TGTGCCAGTAGTATCTGGGACCCCAGCTCCTACAATGAGCAGTTCTTC.